This T cell receptor (beta chain) was documented in a study of cytomegalovirus exposure and HLA in healthy donors. Whole-study findings and limits: Compared with the roughly 700-donor mean, an Asian-associated ancestry cluster reportedly had fewer N-insertions, according to a later analysis. Using the classifier, cytomegalovirus status was reportedly diagnosed with high specificity and sensitivity. Researchers had no immune exposure information except CMV serostatus available. Researchers reported in a later analysis that common viral pathogens appeared linked to several top clusters.

Between the trimmed V and J ends, which lost 3 bases and 1 base, there was a span of 11 bases. CDR1 is SGHDT, CDR2 YYEEEE, per germline. The CDR3 loop spans 15 amino acids. On this clone itself: Its matching antigen is unknown.

The PCR made use of 60 Vbeta and 13 Jbeta primers. This table comes from immunoSEQ multiplex PCR, and its TCRdb copy is limited to in-frame clones, with some not included. This sample has some 200,000 clones, with approximately 82% found just once. This receptor was identified in a woman between 40 and 55 years old in good health and CMV-seronegative. The chain combines TRBV5-6 with TRBJ2-1; possibly TRBD2 for D (6 bases). Source material: PBMCs. DNA of the CDR3: TGTGCCAGCAGCTCCTTAGCGGTATCCTACAATGAGCAGTTCTTC. It specifies CASSSLAVSYNEQFF.